This paragraph reports one TCR beta chain. The sample comes from a study of blood T cell repertoires in COVID-19. Original data processing: Using reference gene primer amplification, nucleated cell counts were estimated. The protocol was immunoSEQ multiplex PCR, while the TCRdb copy is restricted to in-frame clones and leaves out a portion. Clone size and the V and J calls come from that table; the DNA yielded D and trimming. Seen here are about 200,000 clones, roughly 81% observed once, and the top ten hold 4% to 5%. The clonotype originates from a woman aged 80 or older with acute or convalescent COVID-19. The source material was peripheral blood.

CDR3 in amino acids: CASSLWQGGEKLFF. The CDR3 DNA sequence: TGTGCCAGCAGCTTATGGCAGGGAGGCGAAAAACTGTTTTTT. The chain combines TRBV5-6 with TRBJ1-4; D is possibly TRBD1 (5 bases). Trimming stripped 2 bases from V and 8 bases from J, with 13 bases between. In germline, CDR1 is SGHDT, CDR2 YYEEEE. The CDR3 consists of 14 residues.